This T cell receptor (beta chain) was found in a study of blood T cell repertoires in COVID-19. Study in general: From the United States, Italy and Spain came samples of acute and convalescent COVID-19. In each case, the material was cDNA or gDNA derived from T cells, B-cell-depleted T cells, or PBMCs.

V trimming: 0 bases; J trimming: 4 bases; junction bases outside the gene matches: 1. Germline-derived CDR1 and CDR2 are SEHNR and FQNEAQ (reference sequence). The CDR3 is 14 residues long. Here immunoSEQ multiplex PCR was the method, and the copy in TCRdb shows in-frame clones only, minus some. The sample gives 150,000 to 200,000 clones, about 83% of which show up once; approximately 13% is in the top ten. The source material was peripheral blood. The chain joins TRBV7-9 to TRBJ1-1; 8 nucleotides align to TRBD1. The receptor's source is a woman in her seventies with COVID-19, enrolled during active disease. The CDR3 loop reads CASSLADRGTEAFF. CDR3 DNA sequence: TGTGCCAGCAGCTTAGCCGACAGGGGCACTGAAGCTTTCTTT.